Each of the 24 T cell receptor beta chains below was sequenced from the same sample in a study of OX40 agonist ivuxolimab in advanced cancers. Clones were read by immunoSEQ multiplex PCR, and TCRdb kept only the in-frame ones, dropping some. The data contain tens of thousands of clones, 90% to 95% of them singletons. The specimen was CD4+ or CD8+ T cells sorted from blood, collected in a trial of the OX40 agonist ivuxolimab. The receptor source for this set is an adult with an advanced solid tumor such as melanoma, head and neck, liver or kidney cancer.

The chain uses TRBV4-2 and TRBJ2-5; D is undetermined. The end of the DNA fits TRBJ2-7 better, so the J call may be wrong. The CDR3 runs to 16 residues. Germline V gene lookup returns CDR1 LGHNA and CDR2 YNFKEQ. CDR3 bases: TGTGCCAGCAGCCGGGAAGGCGTTTTCATGAACTACGAGCAGTACTTC. It is translated as CASSREGVFMNYEQYF.

V and J are TRBV19 and TRBJ1-2, with TRBD1 matching 11 bases. The V and J ends lost 5 bases and 2 bases, in that order; junction bases with no gene match: 1. Germline CDR1 reads LNHDA; CDR2 reads SQIVND (reference sequence). The CDR3 covers 14 residues. The CDR3 DNA reads as TGTGCCAGTAGTTGGGACAGGGGGAACTATGGCTACACCTTC. It encodes CASSWDRGNYGYTF.

The rearrangement uses TRBV29-1 and TRBJ1-1, with D maybe TRBD1 (5 bases). Germline V lookup: CDR1 SQVTM, CDR2 ANQGSEA. Trimming took 1 base from V and 5 from J, leaving 14 bases between them. The CDR3 extends over 14 amino acids. The CDR3, as DNA: TGCAGCGTTGAAGCTTCTCGGTGGGGGACTGAAGCTTTCTTT. Residues: CSVEASRWGTEAFF.

V and J are TRBV5-6 and TRBJ2-5; TRBD1 is a possible D gene (6 bases). Between the trimmed V and J ends, which lost 7 bases and 1 base, there was a span of 14 bases. Germline values: CDR1 SGHDT, CDR2 YYEEEE. There are 14 residues in the CDR3. The CDR3 reads CASRKRDTQETQYF. The CDR3, as DNA: TGTGCCAGCCGGAAGAGGGACACCCAAGAGACCCAGTACTTC.

V gene TRBV19 combines with J gene TRBJ1-1, with D hard to call. This CDR3 has 13 amino acids. Germline V gene lookup returns CDR1 LNHDA and CDR2 SQIVND (reference sequence). The V and J ends lost 1 base and 1 base respectively, with 4 bases between them. DNA for the CDR3: TGTGCCAGTAGTATAGGTGGGAACACTGAAGCTTTCTTT. Translation: CASSIGGNTEAFF.

The chain is built from TRBV5-6 and TRBJ1-2; D is unresolved. Per germline, CDR1 SGHDT and CDR2 YYEEEE. The CDR3 has 12 amino acids. Trimming took 0 bases from V and 4 from J, leaving 4 bases between them. CDR3: CASSLALYGYTF. The CDR3 nucleotides are TGTGCCAGCAGCTTGGCCCTCTATGGCTACACCTTC.

This chain uses TRBV7-9 with TRBJ1-2; tentative D call: TRBD1 (5 bases). The CDR3 sequence is 13 residues long. Trimming took 10 bases from V and 5 from J, leaving 17 bases between them. CDR1 and CDR2 (germline): SEHNR, FQNEAQ (reference sequence). For the CDR3, the DNA is TGTGCCACTACTACGGGGACCTTTTATGGCTACACCTTC. Translation gives CATTTGTFYGYTF.

The CDR3: CASSSNSPGSTEAFF. The CDR3 nucleotides read TGTGCCAGCAGCTCGAACTCCCCTGGGAGCACTGAAGCTTTCTTT. The chain recombines TRBV7-9 with TRBJ1-1; D gene ambiguous. The V and J ends lost 4 bases and 4 bases respectively, with 16 bases between them. This CDR3 has 15 amino acids. CDR1 and CDR2 from the germline V gene are SEHNR and FQNEAQ (reference sequence).

The J gene is TRBJ2-5, the V gene TRBV7-9; the match to TRBD1 covers 8 bases. Germline CDR1 is SEHNR and CDR2 is FQNEAQ (reference sequence). The length of the CDR3 is 15 residues. J was trimmed by 3 bases and V by 3 bases; bases with no gene match: 6. The CDR3 region has the DNA TGTGCCAGCAGCTTCTTTCTGGACAGGGAAGAGACCCAGTACTTC. Protein sequence: CASSFFLDREETQYF.

V is TRBV7-9 and J is TRBJ2-7; TRBD2 matches at 11 bases. After removal of 0 bases from V and 3 bases from J, the junction contained 7 bases not matched to a gene. Germline CDR1 is SEHNR and CDR2 is FQNEAQ (reference sequence). The CDR3 covers 17 residues. DNA of the CDR3: TGTGCCAGCAGCTTAGCGTCCTCCGGGACTAGCGGCTACGAGCAGTACTTC. Protein product: CASSLASSGTSGYEQYF.

V usage is TRBV9 and J usage is TRBJ2-2; 9 bases are a match to TRBD1. The V and J ends lost 3 bases and 2 bases, in that order; junction bases with no gene match: 5. This CDR3 is 16 amino acids long. The germline V gene encodes CDR1 SGDLS and CDR2 YYNGEE. CDR3 amino acids: CASSARTGDNTGELFF. Written as DNA, the CDR3 is TGTGCCAGCAGCGCGAGGACAGGGGACAACACCGGGGAGCTGTTTTTT.

The chain carries TRBV7-6 and TRBJ1-3; tentative D call: TRBD1 (5 bases). Trimming pared 1 base from V and 2 bases from J, leaving 12 bases between. This CDR3 contains 16 residues. The germline V gene has CDR1 SGHVS and CDR2 FNYEAQ. CDR3 coding DNA: TGTGCCAGCAGCTTAGAGGTCGGGGCCGCTGGAAACACCATATATTTT. This sequence encodes CASSLEVGAAGNTIYF.

The gene calls are TRBV11-1 and TRBJ2-3; D is unclear. V was shortened by 5 bases and J by 5 bases, with 11 bases between the two germline ends. The CDR3 loop spans 13 amino acids. Germline CDR1 reads SGHAT; CDR2 reads FQDESV (reference sequence). The CDR3 loop reads CASSPRAGDTQYF. Written as DNA, the CDR3 is TGTGCCAGCAGCCCTAGGGCCGGAGATACGCAGTATTTT.

This clone was counted between two and nine times. This chain links TRBV5-1 with TRBJ2-3, with 8 bases lining up with TRBD1. With 4 bases clipped from V and 6 bases from J, the junction kept 7 bases outside the gene matches. The CDR3 covers 14 residues. The germline CDR1 and CDR2 sequences are SGHRS and YFSETQ. This chain's CDR3 is CASSLRGQMDTQYF. The CDR3 DNA reads TGCGCCAGCAGCCTCAGGGGGCAGATGGATACGCAGTATTTT.

The table lists this clone with a few counts. The CDR3 sequence: CASGERVPQETQYF. Here the CDR3 DNA reads TGTGCCAGCGGCGAAAGGGTACCCCAAGAGACCCAGTACTTC. This chain links TRBV13 with TRBJ2-5; D remains ambiguous. Trimming took off 8 bases at V and 1 base at J, with 14 bases between the two ends. The germline CDR1 and CDR2 sequences are PRHDT and FYEKMQ (reference sequence). This CDR3 is 14 amino acids long.

The V and J genes are TRBV11-2 and TRBJ2-1; D is possibly TRBD2 (6 bases). Trimming cost V 1 base and J 1 base, with 20 bases left between them. From germline, CDR1 is SGHAT and CDR2 FQNNGV. The CDR3 has 19 residues. The CDR3 bases are TGTGCCAGCAGCTTAGTTGGCGGAGGGCCCCCGGCGTCCTACAATGAGCAGTTCTTC. Protein: CASSLVGGGPPASYNEQFF. The whole variable domain, filled in from reference TRBV11-2 and TRBJ2-1, reads EAGVAQSPRYKIIEKRQSVAFWCNPISGHATLYWYQQILGQGPKLLIQFQNNGVVDDSQLPKDRFSAERLKGVDSTLKIQPAKLEDSAVYLCASSLVGGGPPASYNEQFFGPGTRLTVL.

V usage is TRBV4-1 and J usage is TRBJ2-3, with 8 bases matching TRBD2. Germline lookup yields CDR1 MGHRA and CDR2 YSYEKL. The CDR3 has 13 residues. J gave up 15 bases and V 0 bases, and 8 bases lay outside the gene matches. The CDR3 is CASSQDKRETSYF. In DNA form, the CDR3 reads TGCGCCAGCAGCCAAGATAAGCGGGAGACCTCCTATTTT.

This sequence joins TRBV4-3 and TRBJ2-7; D is ambiguous. This CDR3 is 13 amino acids long. The germline V and J ends were trimmed by 1 base and 7 bases, with 11 bases remaining between them. CDR1 is LGHNA, CDR2 YSLEER, per germline. This CDR3 is CASSQAVFEEQYF. The DNA for the CDR3 is TGCGCCAGCAGCCAAGCGGTTTTTGAGGAGCAGTACTTC.

Only one count was recorded for this clone. The chain is built from TRBV4-2 and TRBJ2-7; 10 bases agree with TRBD1. The V gene's germline CDR1 is LGHNA and CDR2 YNFKEQ. J was trimmed by 4 bases and V by 4 bases; bases with no gene match: 7. This CDR3 region has 15 residues. CDR3 coding DNA: TGTGCCAGCAGCCCATCGACAGGGGGCGTTTACGAGCAGTACTTC. Translated, it gives CASSPSTGGVYEQYF.

The gene calls are TRBV25-1 and TRBJ1-1; perhaps TRBD1 as D (6 bases). CDR3 size: 14 residues. The germline gives CDR1 MGHDK, CDR2 SYGVNS. V shed 6 bases and J shed 4 bases, with 15 bases lying between them. CDR3: CASSKNTGPTEAFF. Here the CDR3 DNA reads TGTGCCAGCAGCAAAAACACAGGGCCCACTGAAGCTTTCTTT.

The chain joins TRBV21-1 to TRBJ2-7; the table's D gene call, TRBD1, was not cross checked with the DNA. TRBV21-1 is reported as a pseudogene. CDR3 length: 13 amino acids. CDR3: CASSKVDLQGANF. The CDR3 bases are TGTGCCAGCAGCAAAGTTGACCTACAGGGGGCGAATTTC.

The rearrangement uses TRBV27 and TRBJ2-7, with TRBD1 as a possible D gene (6 bases). The CDR3 runs 13 residues. Germline lookup yields CDR1 MNHEY and CDR2 SMNVEV (reference sequence). V lost 6 bases to trimming and J lost 3 bases, with 12 bases between them. The CDR3 sequence is CASRPGQIYEQYF. CDR3 in DNA: TGTGCCAGCAGACCTGGACAGATCTACGAGCAGTACTTC.

With regard to this clone: Other DNA sequences in this sample translate to the same CDR3. The chain combines TRBV5-5 with TRBJ2-7, with 7 bases fitting TRBD1. This CDR3 is built from 14 residues. The J segment lost 2 bases and the V segment lost 0 bases, leaving 2 bases of the junction unmatched. Germline V gene sequence: CDR1 SGHKS, CDR2 YYEKEE (reference sequence). The CDR3 reads CASSLGQGPYEQYF. In DNA form, the CDR3 reads TGTGCCAGCAGCTTGGGACAGGGACCCTACGAGCAGTACTTC. The full variable domain, in which reference TRBV5-5 and TRBJ2-7 provide the parts outside the CDR3, is DAGVTQSPTHLIKTRGQQVTLRCSPISGHKSVSWYQQVLGQGPQFIFQYYEKEERGRGNFPDRFSARQFPNYSSELNVNALLLGDSALYLCASSLGQGPYEQYFGPGTRLTVT.

This rearrangement joins TRBV9 to TRBJ2-1; D gene uncertain. CDR3 size: 12 residues. V was clipped by 3 bases and J by 7 bases, with 8 bases between them. Looked up from germline, CDR1 is SGDLS and CDR2 is YYNGEE. The CDR3 loop is CASSGSENEQFF. CDR3 sequence (DNA): TGTGCCAGCAGCGGTTCGGAGAATGAGCAGTTCTTC.